The rows below give T cell receptor beta chains drawn from one sample of a study of shared clonotypes between healthy human individuals. Clones were read by immunoSEQ multiplex PCR, and TCRdb kept only the in-frame ones, dropping some. In the table there are 780,000 or so clones, around 77% of which are singletons. The sample was memory CD4+ T cells sorted from blood. Receptor source: a woman under 40 in good health. Each CDR3 is given with its conserved first and last residue. Fields, in order: J gene, V gene, clone size, D gene, CDR3 protein, CDR3 DNA. A D gene is named only where the DNA matches it firmly. Clone size appears in some rows only: once, few, many, or a class for an expanded clone.

J gene: TRBJ2-3
V gene: TRBV6-6
clone size: NA
D gene: TRBD2
CDR3 protein: CASSITSGTSTDTQYF
CDR3 DNA: TGTGCCAGCAGTATTACTAGCGGGACTAGCACAGATACGCAGTATTTT

J gene: TRBJ2-5
V gene: TRBV5-1
clone size: NA
D gene: TRBD1
CDR3 protein: CASSFGDRGKLGETQYF
CDR3 DNA: TGCGCCAGCAGCTTCGGAGACAGGGGAAAATTAGGAGAGACCCAGTACTTC

J gene: TRBJ2-6
V gene: TRBV5-8
clone size: NA
D gene: TRBD1
CDR3 protein: CASRTTGAGANVLTF
CDR3 DNA: TGTGCCAGCAGAACGACAGGGGCTGGGGCCAACGTCCTGACTTTC

J gene: TRBJ2-1
V gene: TRBV4-1
clone size: NA
D gene: TRBD2
CDR3 protein: CASSQEGAGVRYNEQFF
CDR3 DNA: TGCGCCAGCAGCCAAGAGGGTGCGGGAGTCCGGTACAATGAGCAGTTCTTC

J gene: TRBJ2-6
V gene: TRBV7-6
clone size: NA
D gene: NA
CDR3 protein: CASSLAPGVSGANVLTF
CDR3 DNA: TGTGCCAGCAGCTTAGCCCCAGGGGTCTCTGGGGCCAACGTCCTGACTTTC

J gene: TRBJ1-4
V gene: TRBV7-9
clone size: NA
D gene: NA
CDR3 protein: CASTTATNEKLFF
CDR3 DNA: TGTGCCAGCACAACTGCAACTAATGAAAAACTGTTTTTT

J gene: TRBJ2-2
V gene: TRBV7-2
clone size: NA
D gene: TRBD2
CDR3 protein: CASSTRGGEKLFF
CDR3 DNA: TGTGCCAGCAGCACCCGGGGAGGGGAGAAGCTGTTTTTT

J gene: TRBJ1-5
V gene: TRBV28
clone size: few
D gene: NA
CDR3 protein: CASSLVGDQPQHF
CDR3 DNA: TGTGCCAGCAGTTTAGTGGGGGACCAGCCCCAGCATTTT

J gene: TRBJ2-2
V gene: TRBV4-1
clone size: NA
D gene: TRBD2
CDR3 protein: CASSQDGDAGGPHTGELFF
CDR3 DNA: TGCGCCAGCAGCCAAGATGGAGATGCGGGAGGGCCCCACACCGGGGAGCTGTTTTTT

J gene: TRBJ2-1
V gene: TRBV9
clone size: few
D gene: NA
CDR3 protein: CASSVATSYNEQFF
CDR3 DNA: TGTGCCAGCAGCGTAGCTACTTCTTACAATGAGCAGTTCTTC

J gene: TRBJ2-7
V gene: TRBV30
clone size: NA
D gene: TRBD1
CDR3 protein: CAWSGDSASEQYF
CDR3 DNA: TGTGCCTGGAGTGGGGACAGCGCCTCCGAGCAGTACTTC

J gene: TRBJ2-3
V gene: TRBV6-5
clone size: NA
D gene: NA
CDR3 protein: CASSYFEGSTDTQYF
CDR3 DNA: TGTGCCAGCAGCTACTTTGAGGGGAGCACAGATACGCAGTATTTT

J gene: TRBJ1-5
V gene: TRBV19
clone size: few
D gene: TRBD1
CDR3 protein: CASSPPDRGLWPQHF
CDR3 DNA: TGTGCCAGTAGCCCCCCCGACAGGGGGCTATGGCCCCAGCATTTT

J gene: TRBJ1-1
V gene: TRBV5-8
clone size: NA
D gene: NA
CDR3 protein: CASSSGGLLNTEAFF
CDR3 DNA: TGTGCCAGCAGCTCGGGGGGACTTCTGAACACTGAAGCTTTCTTT

J gene: TRBJ2-3
V gene: TRBV18
clone size: NA
D gene: NA
CDR3 protein: CASSPTGVGTDTQYF
CDR3 DNA: TGTGCCAGCTCACCGACGGGGGTTGGAACAGATACGCAGTATTTT

J gene: TRBJ1-5
V gene: TRBV6-1
clone size: NA
D gene: NA
CDR3 protein: CASRSNQPQHF
CDR3 DNA: TGTGCCAGCAGAAGCAATCAGCCCCAGCATTTT

J gene: TRBJ2-2
V gene: TRBV9
clone size: few
D gene: NA
CDR3 protein: CASSEKSGTGELFF
CDR3 DNA: TGTGCCAGCAGCGAGAAGAGCGGGACCGGGGAGCTGTTTTTT

J gene: TRBJ1-3
V gene: TRBV19
clone size: NA
D gene: NA
CDR3 protein: CASSIQRDSGNTIYF
CDR3 DNA: TGTGCCAGTAGTATACAGAGAGACTCTGGAAACACCATATATTTT

J gene: TRBJ1-4
V gene: TRBV4-2
clone size: NA
D gene: NA
CDR3 protein: CASSQLSGTIEEKLFF
CDR3 DNA: TGTGCCAGCAGCCAACTTTCCGGGACGATAGAGGAAAAACTGTTTTTT

J gene: TRBJ2-7
V gene: TRBV5-4
clone size: NA
D gene: NA
CDR3 protein: CASSNRDTYEQYF
CDR3 DNA: TGTGCCAGCAGTAACCGGGATACCTACGAGCAGTACTTC

J gene: TRBJ1-4
V gene: TRBV10-1
clone size: NA
D gene: NA
CDR3 protein: CASSEQLDEKLFF
CDR3 DNA: TGCGCCAGCAGTGAACAATTGGATGAAAAACTGTTTTTT

J gene: TRBJ1-5
V gene: TRBV15
clone size: NA
D gene: NA
CDR3 protein: CATSSRLDLKNQPQHF
CDR3 DNA: TGTGCCACCAGCAGCCGACTAGACTTGAAAAATCAGCCCCAGCATTTT

J gene: TRBJ1-2
V gene: TRBV28
clone size: once
D gene: NA
CDR3 protein: CASTKKGRGYTF
CDR3 DNA: TGTGCCAGCACCAAGAAGGGACGGGGCTACACCTTC

J gene: TRBJ2-2
V gene: TRBV4-1
clone size: NA
D gene: TRBD2
CDR3 protein: CASSRLMSGGSNTGELFF
CDR3 DNA: TGCGCCAGCAGCCGGCTCATGTCCGGGGGGTCGAACACCGGGGAGCTGTTTTTT

J gene: TRBJ2-7
V gene: TRBV6-1
clone size: NA
D gene: TRBD2
CDR3 protein: CASSIRGGPYEQYF
CDR3 DNA: TGTGCCAGCAGTATCCGCGGGGGGCCCTACGAGCAGTACTTC

J gene: TRBJ2-7
V gene: TRBV28
clone size: few
D gene: NA
CDR3 protein: CASSLSRSLLGTWEQYF
CDR3 DNA: TGTGCCAGCAGTTTATCAAGGTCACTTTTGGGAACCTGGGAGCAGTACTTC